The text below deals with one TCR beta chain. With no count recorded, this clonotype is classed as medium-sized (0.01 to 0.1%) from frequency. Its antigen specificity is not known. Inclusive of the bounding cysteine and phenylalanine, the CDR3 is 14 residues long. A DNA sequence was not provided. CDR1 and CDR2 (SNHLY, FYNNEI) derive from the germline V gene. The record originates from a study of CD8 T cells in cerebrospinal fluid in Alzheimer's disease (dated by TCRdb to about 2020). For context, the study as a whole: CSF T cell clonal expansion was assessed with two single-cell approaches: plate-based nested PCR sequencing and droplet-based sequencing. This study tested whether clonally expanded T cells could be found in cerebrospinal fluid from healthy elderly individuals and from patients with neurodegenerative disease. The droplet-based CSF analysis comparing patients with controls included about 9 healthy controls (nearly 11,000 cells) and about 9 patients with MCI or Alzheimer's disease (around 10,000 cells). A total of approximately 24 samples were covered by the CSF gene-expression analysis, in which Parkinson's disease patients were included.

Overall study results and their limits: The authors cautioned that detecting EBV-specific TCRs in CSF does not establish a causal link between EBV and Alzheimer's disease. Only samples with detectable clones went into the overall clonality comparison: about eleven healthy, 5 MCI, 5 AD, and 6 PD. When the data were pooled, 4 of 6 Alzheimer's patients but only 1 of 10 healthy subjects had a highly expanded clone, defined as one making up at least 3% of TCRs. The EBV-specific clones were neither the most highly expanded clones nor enriched among patients. In patients with MCI or Alzheimer's disease, the biggest CSF clone accounted for a larger percentage of TCRs than in controls.

All participants were free of acute infectious disease and in good physical condition. Biomarkers including neurofilament, amyloid-beta and tau were used to confirm neurodegeneration in the patients. A live/dead marker was used to sort live CSF cells for droplet-based sequencing. CSF was obtained by lumbar puncture, and immune cells were pelleted by centrifugation at 300g. Each CSF sample was checked for red blood cells, and any sample showing blood contamination was excluded. CSF cells were cryopreserved in freezing medium, frozen overnight at -80 °C, and then stored in liquid nitrogen. CSF samples were stored for less than seven months before analysis. Libraries were built with 10x single-cell sequencing. 10X Genomics single-cell V(D)J and 5' gene-expression libraries were used to profile CSF cells. An Illumina NextSeq550 was used to sequence the CSF single-cell TCR libraries. In the authors' own workflow: V(D)J reads were aligned to the vdj-GRCh38 alts ensemble 2.0.0 reference and processed with the Cell Ranger vdj pipeline. Clonotypes were defined as cell barcodes sharing the same set of productive CDR3 nucleotide sequences. To connect clonality with transcriptional profiles, clonotype information was added to the gene-expression metadata in Seurat v3.0. Any CSF cell with more than 1,800 genes, more than 7,500 UMIs or more than 10% mitochondrial reads was removed. To find TCRs with known antigen specificity, CDR3-beta sequences were matched against VDJdb. Clone sharing was examined by network analysis using the R package qgraph, in which only TCRs with complete alpha and beta chains were included. Through TCRdb reprocessing, the reads give one entry per CDR3 protein sequence; DNA is omitted. These V and J calls originate from TCRdb's pipeline instead of the authors' own analysis. The sample table records over 1,500 distinct CDR3 sequences. The ten largest clonotypes hold 8.8% of the sample.

Sequencing was done on a sample of cerebrospinal fluid. The receptor's source is a human donor with mild cognitive impairment. The rearranged chain carries TRBV2 and TRBJ2-1. The CDR3 has the sequence CASMETGHHNEQFF.